The T cell receptor (beta chain) described here comes from a study of blood T cell repertoires in COVID-19. Across the whole study: Acute and convalescent COVID-19 specimens originated in the United States, Italy and Spain.

The table lists this clone with a few counts. Sequenced by immunoSEQ multiplex PCR; TCRdb stores in-frame clones only, minus some. The sample includes fewer than 250,000 clones, roughly 84% seen only once; the top ten take less than 7%. Germline V CDR1 and CDR2: SEHNR, FQNEAQ (reference sequence). This CDR3 spans 16 amino acids. Trimming cost V 2 bases and J 7 bases, with 20 bases left between them. This TCR was recovered from a middle-aged woman who had recovered from COVID-19. Sample: PBMCs or T cells enriched from blood (not recorded which). The chain combines TRBV7-9 with TRBJ1-1; D remains unclear. This CDR3 reads CASSLPGRGTGVEAFF. Here the CDR3 DNA reads TGTGCCAGCAGCTTACCGGGGAGAGGAACTGGCGTTGAAGCTTTCTTT.